The 22 T cell receptor beta chains below all came from one sample that was sequenced in a study of control samples from healthy donors and cancer patients. Assay used: immunoSEQ multiplex PCR; TCRdb lists only in-frame clones, some missing. The sample holds about 89,000 clones; 70% to 90% are singletons and the top ten take around 2.1%. The sample consisted of blood. The receptors derive from a woman between 40 and 50 years old in good health.

The genes are TRBV24-1 and TRBJ1-2; D gene unclear. V lost 6 bases to trimming and J lost 0 bases, with 7 bases between them. The CDR3 is 13 amino acids. Looked up from germline, CDR1 is KGHDR and CDR2 is SFDVKD. CDR3 sequence (DNA): TGTGCCACCAGTCGCTCGTCTAACTATGGCTACACCTTC. It is translated as CATSRSSNYGYTF.

This sequence joins TRBV9 and TRBJ2-5; TRBD1 matches at 9 bases. Germline V gene data show CDR1 as SGDLS and CDR2 as YYNGEE. The V and J ends lost 3 bases and 3 bases, in that order; junction bases with no gene match: 3. The CDR3 totals 14 residues. The CDR3 is CASSGGTGKETQYF. CDR3 sequence (DNA): TGTGCCAGCAGCGGTGGGACAGGGAAAGAGACCCAGTACTTC.

This rearrangement joins TRBV4-3 to TRBJ2-7; no firm D call. V was cut by 1 base and J by 0 bases, with 7 bases left in between. CDR1 and CDR2 (germline): LGHNA, YSLEER. CDR3 length: 14 amino acids. The CDR3 coding sequence is TGCGCCAGCAGCCAAGTTTGGAACTCCTACGAGCAGTACTTC. The encoded protein is CASSQVWNSYEQYF.

The gene calls are TRBV6-5 and TRBJ1-2, with D possibly matching TRBD1 (5 bases). The CDR3 covers 13 residues. Trimming cost V 5 bases and J 8 bases, with 15 bases left between them. CDR1 MNHEY and CDR2 SVGAGI come from the germline V gene. CDR3 sequence reads: CASSRDGGDGYTF. CDR3 bases: TGTGCCAGCAGTCGGGACGGGGGAGACGGCTACACCTTC.

The J gene is TRBJ1-5, the V gene TRBV3-1 (or the pseudogene TRBV3-2); a possible D gene is TRBD1 (6 bases). CDR1 and CDR2 (germline): LGHDT, YNNKEL (reference sequence). Trimming removed 3 bases at V and 1 base at J, with 7 bases between. CDR3 length: 14 residues. This chain's CDR3 is CASSQGASNQPQHF. The CDR3 DNA sequence: TGTGCCAGCAGCCAGGGGGCAAGCAATCAGCCCCAGCATTTT.

This chain connects TRBV21-1 to TRBJ1-5. TRBV21-1 is a known pseudogene. This CDR3 has 15 amino acids. The CDR3 DNA sequence: TGTGCCAGCAGCACCATAGAAAGGGAATTAGGGCCCCAGCATTTT. Residues: CASSTIERELGPQHF.

V usage is TRBV14 and J usage is TRBJ1-3; D not certain. Trimming removed 0 bases at V and 0 bases at J, with 15 bases between. Germline CDR1 is SGHDN and CDR2 is FVKESK. CDR3 length: 18 residues. CDR3 DNA: TGTGCCAGCAGCCAAGATTATCGGGAACCCTTCTCTGGAAACACCATATATTTT. It is translated as CASSQDYREPFSGNTIYF.

The chain carries TRBV3-1 (or the pseudogene TRBV3-2) and TRBJ2-3; D may be TRBD2 (6 bases). The CDR3 contains 16 residues. Germline V CDR1 and CDR2: LGHDT, YNNKEL (reference sequence). V lost 4 bases to trimming and J lost 0 bases, with 14 bases between them. DNA of the CDR3: TGTGCCAGCAGCCGGGCGGGGCCCTATAGCACAGATACGCAGTATTTT. This gives the protein CASSRAGPYSTDTQYF.

The J gene is TRBJ2-5, the V gene TRBV6-5; 10 nucleotides agree with TRBD1. In germline, CDR1 is MNHEY, CDR2 SVGAGI. With V trimmed by 6 bases and J by 5 bases, 3 bases remained unmatched. The length of the CDR3 is 13 residues. The CDR3 nucleotides read TGTGCCAGCAGCCAGGACAGGGGGGAGACCCAGTACTTC. Protein sequence: CASSQDRGETQYF.

The V and J genes are TRBV9 and TRBJ1-3, with TRBD1 matching over 8 bases. CDR3 size: 15 residues. V lost 5 bases, J lost 0 bases, and 4 bases stayed unmatched. Germline V gives CDR1 SGDLS, CDR2 YYNGEE. CDR3 loop: CASSAGQVSGNTIYF. The CDR3 nucleotides are TGTGCCAGCAGTGCGGGACAGGTCTCTGGAAACACCATATATTTT. Filled out from reference TRBV9 and TRBJ1-3, the complete variable domain reads DSGVTQTPKHLITATGQRVTLRCSPRSGDLSVYWYQQSLDQGLQFLIQYYNGEERAKGNILERFSAQQFPDLHSELNLSSLELGDSALYFCASSAGQVSGNTIYFGEGSWLTVV.

This clone was counted at least ten times. The chain recombines TRBV2 with TRBJ2-7; D perhaps matches TRBD2 (6 bases). The ends were cut back, 6 bases at V and 5 bases at J, with 17 bases in the middle. In germline, CDR1 is SNHLY, CDR2 FYNNEI. The CDR3 spans 14 residues. The CDR3 DNA follows: TGTGCCAGCAGGCCCTTTTCGGACTACCACGAGCAGTACTTC. This translates into CASRPFSDYHEQYF.

V is TRBV5-1 and J is TRBJ2-1; TRBD2 matches at 7 bases. Germline trimming cut 2 bases from V and 0 bases from J; bases unmatched to any gene: 2. This CDR3 is 15 amino acids long. Germline loops: CDR1 SGHRS, CDR2 YFSETQ. The DNA of the CDR3 is TGCGCCAGCAGCTTTCCGGGGGGCTCCTACAATGAGCAGTTCTTC. Translation gives CASSFPGGSYNEQFF.

The V and J genes are TRBV6-5 and TRBJ2-1; D gene ambiguous. CDR1 is MNHEY and CDR2 is SVGAGI in the germline V gene. The CDR3 is 15 residues long. The V end was cut by 7 bases, the J end by 6 bases, with 19 bases between. As DNA, the CDR3 is TGTGCCAGCACTCTACGCCAGTCCTCCCGCAATGAGCAGTTCTTC. This codes for CASTLRQSSRNEQFF.

J is TRBJ1-2 and V is TRBV2; D unresolved. Germline loops: CDR1 SNHLY, CDR2 FYNNEI. This CDR3 is 13 amino acids long. Trimming removed 8 bases from V and 8 bases from J, with 18 bases in between. The CDR3: CASVRAGMGGYTF. The CDR3 bases are TGTGCCAGCGTCCGGGCAGGAATGGGCGGCTACACCTTC.

The chain couples TRBV7-8 to TRBJ1-1; 9 nucleotides line up with TRBD1. The V gene end was trimmed by 5 bases and the J gene end by 3 bases; junction bases not matched to a gene: 4. The length of the CDR3 is 14 residues. Looked up from germline, CDR1 is SGHVS and CDR2 is FQNEAQ. CDR3 amino acids: CASSVRDRDTEAFF. The CDR3 bases are TGTGCCAGCAGCGTCCGGGACAGGGACACTGAAGCTTTCTTT.

The chain links TRBV27 to TRBJ2-1, with TRBD1 identical over 10 bases. Germline loops: CDR1 MNHEY, CDR2 SMNVEV (reference sequence). V was clipped by 5 bases and J by 7 bases; unmatched bases: 5. The CDR3 loop spans 14 amino acids. The chain's CDR3 is CASSPDRGRNEQFF. CDR3 sequence (DNA): TGTGCCAGCAGTCCTGACAGGGGGCGGAATGAGCAGTTCTTC.

V usage is TRBV7-2 and J usage is TRBJ1-1; weak D call: TRBD1 (6 bases). The germline gives CDR1 SGHTA, CDR2 FQGNSA. Trimming stripped 7 bases from V and 10 bases from J, with 16 bases between. CDR3 length equals 12 residues. The CDR3 loop is CASTSQGKGAFF. CDR3 bases: TGTGCCAGCACCTCACAGGGCAAAGGAGCTTTCTTT.

The chain uses TRBV11-3 and TRBJ1-1, with unresolved D. The CDR3 is 16 amino acids. CDR1 is SGHNT and CDR2 is YENEEA in the germline V gene. Trimming pared 5 bases from V and 4 bases from J, leaving 20 bases between. CDR3 nucleotides: TGTGCCAGCAGCCCCCGGGGAGTAGGTTTGATCACTGAAGCTTTCTTT. It yields the protein CASSPRGVGLITEAFF.

This chain uses TRBV23-1 with TRBJ2-4, with 8 bases fitting TRBD1. TRBV23-1 is sorted into the ORF group, with uncertain function. V lost 7 bases, J lost 2 bases, and 4 bases stayed unmatched. The CDR3 covers 14 residues. CDR3 region: CASIRDRPKNIQYF. Written as DNA, the CDR3 is TGCGCCAGCATCCGGGACAGGCCCAAAAACATTCAGTACTTC.

The chain joins TRBV12-2 to TRBJ2-7; no check of the table's D call, TRBD1, against the DNA was made. TRBV12-2 is flagged as a pseudogene. The CDR3 covers 15 residues. Written as DNA, the CDR3 is TGTGCAAGTCGCCCCATCGACAGGGGGTCGCGGGAGCAGTACTTC. The encoded protein is CASRPIDRGSREQYF.

This clone was detected once. V is TRBV7-9 and J is TRBJ1-1; a possible D gene is TRBD1 (6 bases). This CDR3 contains 14 residues. V lost 5 bases and J 1 base, leaving 11 bases between the germline ends. The germline gives CDR1 SEHNR, CDR2 FQNEAQ (reference sequence). CDR3 amino acids: CASSPGQRNTEAFF. Written as DNA, the CDR3 is TGTGCCAGCAGCCCAGGACAGCGGAACACTGAAGCTTTCTTT.

The genes are TRBV15 and TRBJ2-7, with D possibly TRBD1 on 5 matching bases. V gave up 3 bases and J gave up 7 bases, with 25 bases separating them. In germline, CDR1 is LNHNV, CDR2 YYDKDF (reference sequence). The CDR3 is 17 amino acids. This CDR3 is CATSSPTVGATALEQYF. The CDR3 DNA sequence: TGTGCCACCAGCAGCCCAACGGTTGGGGCTACGGCGTTGGAGCAGTACTTC. Drawing the rest from reference TRBV15 and TRBJ2-7, the complete variable domain is DAMVIQNPRYQVTQFGKPVTLSCSQTLNHNVMYWYQQKSSQAPKLLFHYYDKDFNNEADTPDNFQSRRPNTSFCFLDIRSPGLGDTAMYLCATSSPTVGATALEQYFGPGTRLTVT.